This T cell receptor (beta chain) stems from a study of beta chain features in type 1 diabetes (dated by TCRdb to the late 2010s). With respect to the entire study: Mean age, gender distribution, total cell number and subset yield did not differ between patients and healthy donors. Whereas all 30 or so donors provided naive and central memory subsets, regulatory and stem cell-like memory subsets were isolated from just 8 patients and roughly eight healthy donors. Across all samples, approximately 100 million sorted cells were examined, and cell number per subset correlated strongly with RNA yield. In the study, recently diagnosed type 1 diabetes patients and matched healthy donors were compared on the TCRB repertoires of their sorted circulating CD4+ T cell subsets.

Broad study findings and their caveats: Because cDNA was sequenced instead of genomic DNA, activated cells with high expression could be over-represented, although the groups did not differ in activation or CD3 levels. Shorter templates might have been favored by PCR, but patient and control samples were amplified and corrected together, so both groups would have been affected equally by any skew. Naive, central memory and regulatory TCRB repertoires appeared to be more alike among patients than among healthy donors. Only small numbers of individuals were included in the HLA sub-analyses, which left unresolved whether HLA type had any influence on TCRB rearrangement. At VDJ recombination sites, patients with type 1 diabetes made fewer insertions and deleted more nucleotides, a pattern implying thymic rearrangement abnormalities. In all four CD4+ subsets, TCRB CDR3 length was moderately but significantly shorter in type 1 diabetes patients.

All of the isolated RNA was reverse transcribed with the High Capacity cDNA Reverse Transcription Kit, so expressed TCRB transcripts were sequenced. Deep immunoSEQ sequencing was applied to naive, central memory and regulatory T cell samples, giving an average of about 3.4 million total reads per sample. After sorted cells were lysed in RLT buffer, RNA was extracted with DNase-treated RNeasy Micro or Mini kits, with the choice depending on cell number. Each cell subset was processed separately to prevent cross-contamination, with patient and healthy donor samples processed together. Using the immunoSEQ multiplex PCR, TCRB sequences were amplified from cDNA into 87-bp fragments spanning the CDR3 region. The amplicons were sequenced using the Illumina HiSeq platform. From the authors' description of their analysis: Synthetic template baselines were used to correct PCR bias computationally, reads within Hamming distance 2 were collapsed, and singletons that could not be merged were discarded. Reads were aligned to IMGT to assign V, D and J genes, CDR3 length, and insertions or deletions at six rearrangement sites. Within each subset, clonotype counts were normalized to sorted cell number, and only after that were true diversity and Gini coefficients computed with the tcR R package. The overlap coefficient, calculated on TCRB nucleotide sequences, was used to quantify repertoire sharing. Out-of-frame TCRB sequences from naive cells were analyzed as a proxy for the pre-selection repertoire. TCRdb mirrors the immuneACCESS table, restricted to in-frame sequences. Some clones are absent from its copies; in checked studies, under half trace to an unresolved V gene, and the reason for the others is unknown. V, J and clone size were drawn from that table, and D and trimming were deduced from the DNA. The sample table records approximately 250,000 clones; about a tenth of these occur just once. Around 0.017% of the sample is taken by the ten largest.

A single peripheral blood draw of around 120 mL on average was collected from each donor into heparinised tubes. A BD FACSAria II and a panel including CD45RO, CCR7, CD25, CD127, CD95 and CD27 were used to sort naive, central memory, regulatory and stem cell-like memory CD4+ T cells. A purity above 98% was achieved for all sorted populations. PBMCs were separated immediately by Lymphoprep density gradient centrifugation and were stained directly, without being cultured. So that batch effects would be minimized, each experiment stained and sorted samples in pairs, pairing one healthy donor with one patient. Unmatched junction bases come to 6, with V trimmed by 6 bases and J by 3 bases. Based on the germline V gene, the CDR1 and CDR2 sequences are MDHEN and SYDVKM. The CDR3, cysteine through phenylalanine, is 14 amino acids long. Only the CDR3 DNA is retained, 42 bases long and in frame from the first base.

A remark on this clone: Which antigen it targets is not known. The sample holds no much larger clone one base away, and base qualities are not on file.

Sequences were obtained from naive CD4+ T cells from blood. The label giving this sample's cell subset or site can be read as: true naive CD4+ T cells. This chain is built from TRBV28 and TRBJ2-7; 9 bases in the middle match TRBD1. The TCR was taken from a man aged 25 to 45 with type 1 diabetes. The encoded CDR3 is CASRPGTGFYEQYF. The DNA sequence reads TGTGCCAGCAGGCCCGGGACAGGGTTCTACGAGCAGTACTTC.